Listed below are T cell receptor beta chains from one sample, sequenced in a study of shared clonotypes between healthy human individuals. Some clones are missing from TCRdb's copy, which holds only in-frame ones; the method was immunoSEQ multiplex PCR. This table has about 380,000 clones, about 96% appearing once. Sequenced input: memory CD8+ T cells sorted from blood. The receptors shown here come from a man aged 25-45 years in good health. CDR3s include the opening cysteine and the closing phenylalanine or tryptophan. The D gene is left open where the match is weak. Where a row states a size, it is once, few, many or the class of an expanded clone; other rows omit it.

cdr3_nt: TGTGCCAGCCGCCTTCCGGGACTAGCTTACACCGGGGAGCTGTTTTTT
cdr3_aa: CASRLPGLAYTGELFF
d_call: TRBD2
j_call: TRBJ2-2
v_call: TRBV5-8
clone_size: -

cdr3_nt: TGTGCCAGCAGCCAAGATCTGGACACTGAAGCTTTCTTT
cdr3_aa: CASSQDLDTEAFF
d_call: -
j_call: TRBJ1-1
v_call: TRBV4-2
clone_size: -

cdr3_nt: TGTGCCAGTAGTCAGGGGAGGTACGAGACCCAGTACTTC
cdr3_aa: CASSQGRYETQYF
d_call: -
j_call: TRBJ2-5
v_call: TRBV19
clone_size: -

cdr3_nt: TGTGCCATCAGTGAAGGACAGGGGACCTACAATGAGCAGTTCTTC
cdr3_aa: CAISEGQGTYNEQFF
d_call: TRBD1
j_call: TRBJ2-1
v_call: TRBV10-3
clone_size: -

cdr3_nt: TGTGCCATCACCGGTCCCTCAGTTGGGGGGGTTTACGAGCAGTACTTC
cdr3_aa: CAITGPSVGGVYEQYF
d_call: TRBD2
j_call: TRBJ2-7
v_call: TRBV10-3
clone_size: -

cdr3_nt: TGCAGCGTTGAGAGGAGCACAGATACGCAGTATTTT
cdr3_aa: CSVERSTDTQYF
d_call: -
j_call: TRBJ2-3
v_call: TRBV29-1
clone_size: -

cdr3_nt: TGTGCCAGCTCCAGGGGGCTAGCGAACACCGGGGAGCTGTTTTTT
cdr3_aa: CASSRGLANTGELFF
d_call: TRBD1
j_call: TRBJ2-2
v_call: TRBV5-6
clone_size: -

cdr3_nt: TGTGCCAGCACCTCAGGGACTAGCGCGAAACCCTCCTACGAGCAGTACTTC
cdr3_aa: CASTSGTSAKPSYEQYF
d_call: TRBD2
j_call: TRBJ2-7
v_call: TRBV7-9
clone_size: -

cdr3_nt: TGTGCCAGCAGCTATATTAGCGGGAGAAATGGCGTCGACGAGCAGTACTTC
cdr3_aa: CASSYISGRNGVDEQYF
d_call: TRBD2
j_call: TRBJ2-7
v_call: TRBV7-2
clone_size: -

cdr3_nt: TGTGCCAGCAGTTTATTATGGGGTGCCTACAATGAGCAGTTCTTC
cdr3_aa: CASSLLWGAYNEQFF
d_call: -
j_call: TRBJ2-1
v_call: TRBV27
clone_size: once

cdr3_nt: TGTGCCACCAGCAGAGAGGGGAGGACCCAGTACTTC
cdr3_aa: CATSREGRTQYF
d_call: -
j_call: TRBJ2-5
v_call: TRBV15
clone_size: -

cdr3_nt: TGTGCCAGCAGCTCAGACAGGACAAGCTCTGGAAACACCATATATTTT
cdr3_aa: CASSSDRTSSGNTIYF
d_call: -
j_call: TRBJ1-3
v_call: TRBV11-1
clone_size: -

cdr3_nt: TGTGCCAGCAGAACGAGGACAGGGAGGAACACCTTC
cdr3_aa: CASRTRTGRNTF
d_call: TRBD1
j_call: TRBJ1-2
v_call: TRBV6-1
clone_size: -

cdr3_nt: TGTGCCAGCAGGATACAGGGGACGGACTACACCTTC
cdr3_aa: CASRIQGTDYTF
d_call: TRBD1
j_call: TRBJ1-2
v_call: TRBV6-5
clone_size: -

cdr3_nt: TGTGCCAGCAGTACGATACAGGGGACTGAAGCTTTCTTT
cdr3_aa: CASSTIQGTEAFF
d_call: TRBD1
j_call: TRBJ1-1
v_call: TRBV28
clone_size: -

cdr3_nt: TGTGCCATCAGTGACGTAGCGCCAAGCACAGATACGCAGTATTTT
cdr3_aa: CAISDVAPSTDTQYF
d_call: -
j_call: TRBJ2-3
v_call: TRBV10-3
clone_size: -

cdr3_nt: TGTGCCAGCAGCTTATTGGGTCAGCCCCAGCATTTT
cdr3_aa: CASSLLGQPQHF
d_call: -
j_call: TRBJ1-5
v_call: TRBV7-9
clone_size: -

cdr3_nt: TGTGCCAGCAGCCCATCCACAGGGGTCAATGAGCAGTTCTTC
cdr3_aa: CASSPSTGVNEQFF
d_call: TRBD1
j_call: TRBJ2-1
v_call: TRBV7-9
clone_size: -

cdr3_nt: TGCGCCAGCAGCCAAGATGCTAGGGAGACCCAGTACTTC
cdr3_aa: CASSQDARETQYF
d_call: -
j_call: TRBJ2-5
v_call: TRBV4-1
clone_size: -

cdr3_nt: TGTGCCAGCAGCCCGGGGATAGCGGGAGGTTACACAGATACGCAGTATTTT
cdr3_aa: CASSPGIAGGYTDTQYF
d_call: TRBD2
j_call: TRBJ2-3
v_call: TRBV5-4
clone_size: -

cdr3_nt: TGTGCCAGCAACAATCCCCCAGGGCTTGGGGCCAACGTCCTGACTTTC
cdr3_aa: CASNNPPGLGANVLTF
d_call: -
j_call: TRBJ2-6
v_call: TRBV28
clone_size: -

cdr3_nt: TGTGCCAGCTCACCACTAGCGGGAGTTTACGAGCAGTACTTC
cdr3_aa: CASSPLAGVYEQYF
d_call: TRBD2
j_call: TRBJ2-7
v_call: TRBV18
clone_size: once

cdr3_nt: TGTGCCAGCAGCTTAAAGGGCAGAAGCGCGAACACCGGGGAGCTGTTTTTT
cdr3_aa: CASSLKGRSANTGELFF
d_call: -
j_call: TRBJ2-2
v_call: TRBV7-2
clone_size: -

cdr3_nt: TGCGCCAGCAGCCAAGATGGACACACCGGGGAGCTGTTTTTT
cdr3_aa: CASSQDGHTGELFF
d_call: -
j_call: TRBJ2-2
v_call: TRBV4-1
clone_size: few

cdr3_nt: TGTGCCAGCAGCAACCGGGCCCGGAACACTGAAGCTTTCTTT
cdr3_aa: CASSNRARNTEAFF
d_call: -
j_call: TRBJ1-1
v_call: TRBV5-4
clone_size: -

cdr3_nt: TGTGCCAGCAGCCCGCAGACAGGGGGTGAGCAGTTCTTC
cdr3_aa: CASSPQTGGEQFF
d_call: TRBD1
j_call: TRBJ2-1
v_call: TRBV9
clone_size: -

cdr3_nt: TGCGCCAGCAGCTTGGGTCGGGCGAGAAGCACAGATACGCAGTATTTT
cdr3_aa: CASSLGRARSTDTQYF
d_call: -
j_call: TRBJ2-3
v_call: TRBV5-1
clone_size: once

cdr3_nt: TGCGCCAGCAGCTTGGGGACTAGCGTCTACGAGCAGTACTTC
cdr3_aa: CASSLGTSVYEQYF
d_call: TRBD2
j_call: TRBJ2-7
v_call: TRBV5-1
clone_size: -

cdr3_nt: TGTGCCAGCAGCCGGCGCGAGCGGGGCTACAATGAGCAGTTCTTC
cdr3_aa: CASSRRERGYNEQFF
d_call: TRBD2
j_call: TRBJ2-1
v_call: TRBV7-2
clone_size: once

cdr3_nt: TGTGCCGCTAGGACAGCTCTAACCTCCTACAATGAGCAGTTCTTC
cdr3_aa: CAARTALTSYNEQFF
d_call: -
j_call: TRBJ2-1
v_call: TRBV30
clone_size: once

cdr3_nt: TGTGCCAGCAGTTTGACAGGGGGCACAGATACGCAGTATTTT
cdr3_aa: CASSLTGGTDTQYF
d_call: TRBD1
j_call: TRBJ2-3
v_call: TRBV27
clone_size: few

cdr3_nt: TGTGCCAGCAAAGGACAGGACACAGATACGCAGTATTTT
cdr3_aa: CASKGQDTDTQYF
d_call: TRBD1
j_call: TRBJ2-3
v_call: TRBV5-4
clone_size: -

cdr3_nt: TGTGCCACCCGGGGACAAAACTACGAGCAGTACTTC
cdr3_aa: CATRGQNYEQYF
d_call: -
j_call: TRBJ2-7
v_call: TRBV10-3
clone_size: -

cdr3_nt: TGTGCCAGCGGACCTCTGGGTGGGCAGCGCGACATTCAGTACTTC
cdr3_aa: CASGPLGGQRDIQYF
d_call: -
j_call: TRBJ2-4
v_call: TRBV25-1
clone_size: -

cdr3_nt: TGTGCCAGCAGATTTCCCAGGGGGCGGGAGGACTCCGGTGTACCCCAAGAGACCCAGTACTTC
cdr3_aa: CASRFPRGREDSGVPQETQYF
d_call: -
j_call: TRBJ2-5
v_call: TRBV28
clone_size: once

cdr3_nt: TGTGCCAGCAGTCCGCCCCGGGACTACCTCTTTAAAGGGGAGCTGTTTTTT
cdr3_aa: CASSPPRDYLFKGELFF
d_call: TRBD2
j_call: TRBJ2-2
v_call: TRBV28
clone_size: -

cdr3_nt: TGTGCCAGCAGTTTAATCGGCGGGAGGGCCACCGGGGAGCTGTTTTTT
cdr3_aa: CASSLIGGRATGELFF
d_call: TRBD2
j_call: TRBJ2-2
v_call: TRBV27
clone_size: -

cdr3_nt: TGTGCCAGCACCCCGGGGTCGGACTATGGCTACACCTTC
cdr3_aa: CASTPGSDYGYTF
d_call: -
j_call: TRBJ1-2
v_call: TRBV6-5
clone_size: once

cdr3_nt: TGTGCCAGCAGCCCGGGACAGGGATCGGTCCTTTACGAGCAGTACTTC
cdr3_aa: CASSPGQGSVLYEQYF
d_call: TRBD1
j_call: TRBJ2-7
v_call: TRBV5-6
clone_size: once

cdr3_nt: TGTGCCAGCAGTTTGGGCGGGAGGGTGGATACGCAGTATTTT
cdr3_aa: CASSLGGRVDTQYF
d_call: TRBD2
j_call: TRBJ2-3
v_call: TRBV28
clone_size: -

cdr3_nt: TGCAGCGTCGCGACATCTCTGAAATTGGACAATGAGCAGTTCTTC
cdr3_aa: CSVATSLKLDNEQFF
d_call: -
j_call: TRBJ2-1
v_call: TRBV29-1
clone_size: -

cdr3_nt: TGTGCCAGCAGAGGGGGGAGGGCCAGCTGGAATGAGCAGTTCTTC
cdr3_aa: CASRGGRASWNEQFF
d_call: -
j_call: TRBJ2-1
v_call: TRBV4-2
clone_size: -

cdr3_nt: TGTGCCAGCAGCTTAGGGACATCGAAGCAGTACTTC
cdr3_aa: CASSLGTSKQYF
d_call: -
j_call: TRBJ2-7
v_call: TRBV13
clone_size: -

cdr3_nt: TGCAGCGCCGAAATGCTAGCGCTGAGCACAGATACGCAGTATTTT
cdr3_aa: CSAEMLALSTDTQYF
d_call: -
j_call: TRBJ2-3
v_call: TRBV29-1
clone_size: -

cdr3_nt: TGTGCCAGCAGCCCCACTAGCGGGAGCTACAATGAGCAGTTCTTC
cdr3_aa: CASSPTSGSYNEQFF
d_call: TRBD2
j_call: TRBJ2-1
v_call: TRBV11-2
clone_size: once

cdr3_nt: TGTGCCAGTAGTTGGGGGACCCCCGACAGTTCTGGAAACACCATATATTTT
cdr3_aa: CASSWGTPDSSGNTIYF
d_call: -
j_call: TRBJ1-3
v_call: TRBV19
clone_size: -

cdr3_nt: TGTGCCAGCCATATGACCAGGGAGCCCCAGCATTTT
cdr3_aa: CASHMTREPQHF
d_call: -
j_call: TRBJ1-5
v_call: TRBV6-6
clone_size: once

cdr3_nt: TGTGCCTGGAGTTACGGGGGTGGTGAAAAACTGTTTTTT
cdr3_aa: CAWSYGGGEKLFF
d_call: -
j_call: TRBJ1-4
v_call: TRBV30
clone_size: -

cdr3_nt: TGTGCCAGCAGCCCGACAGGGAACCCCATGGAGACCCAGTACTTC
cdr3_aa: CASSPTGNPMETQYF
d_call: TRBD1
j_call: TRBJ2-5
v_call: TRBV7-9
clone_size: -

cdr3_nt: TGTGCCTGGAGTGTCTTCGACGAGCAGTACTTC
cdr3_aa: CAWSVFDEQYF
d_call: -
j_call: TRBJ2-7
v_call: TRBV30
clone_size: -

cdr3_nt: TGTGCCATCAGTGAGGGGGGCAGGGGGCCCGATGAAAAACTGTTTTTT
cdr3_aa: CAISEGGRGPDEKLFF
d_call: TRBD1
j_call: TRBJ1-4
v_call: TRBV10-3
clone_size: -

cdr3_nt: TGTGCCAGCAGCCAAGAATCTATTGCGAGCGGGAGGGCCCAAGGGCAAGAGACCCAGTACTTC
cdr3_aa: CASSQESIASGRAQGQETQYF
d_call: TRBD2
j_call: TRBJ2-5
v_call: TRBV4-2
clone_size: -

cdr3_nt: TGTGCCAGCAGCCCGGGACAGGGAAAGGAAGAGACCCAGTACTTC
cdr3_aa: CASSPGQGKEETQYF
d_call: TRBD1
j_call: TRBJ2-5
v_call: TRBV11-3
clone_size: -

cdr3_nt: TGCGCCAGCAGCTGGACAGGGGGCTCTGGGGCCAACGTCCTGACTTTC
cdr3_aa: CASSWTGGSGANVLTF
d_call: TRBD1
j_call: TRBJ2-6
v_call: TRBV5-1
clone_size: -

cdr3_nt: TGTGCCAGCAGCTCCGACCTGGGGTCTGGAAATGAGCAGTTCTTC
cdr3_aa: CASSSDLGSGNEQFF
d_call: -
j_call: TRBJ2-1
v_call: TRBV7-2
clone_size: -

cdr3_nt: TGCGCCAGCAGGGACTCTGGAAACACCATATATTTT
cdr3_aa: CASRDSGNTIYF
d_call: -
j_call: TRBJ1-3
v_call: TRBV5-1
clone_size: -

cdr3_nt: TGTGCCAGCAGCTCCGCACGGCGAAAGCAGTACTTC
cdr3_aa: CASSSARRKQYF
d_call: -
j_call: TRBJ2-7
v_call: TRBV11-2
clone_size: once

cdr3_nt: TGTGCCAGCAGCTTAAGGAAGGCAACCTCTGGAAACACCATATATTTT
cdr3_aa: CASSLRKATSGNTIYF
d_call: -
j_call: TRBJ1-3
v_call: TRBV7-2
clone_size: -

cdr3_nt: TGTGCCAGTAGTATAGATTACTGGAACTATGGCTACACCTTC
cdr3_aa: CASSIDYWNYGYTF
d_call: -
j_call: TRBJ1-2
v_call: TRBV19
clone_size: once